This is a list of T cell receptor beta chains from one sample in a study of regulatory T cells in long-lasting Graves disease. TCRdb re-called the multiplex PCR reads with MiXCR, one entry per CDR3 protein. Of roughly 440,000 distinct CDR3 sequences listed, roughly 17% are singletons. The sample was also reused in another study, on T cells in Graves' hyperthyroidism and ophthalmopathy.

The sequences come from peripheral blood mononuclear cells (PBMCs), collected at new diagnosis, from a patient treated with antithyroid drugs. The receptors derive from a woman aged 18-35 years with Graves disease. The CDR3 runs from the conserved cysteine through the conserved F or W. The order of the fields is J gene, D gene, V gene, clone size, CDR3 protein, CDR3 DNA. A D gene is named only where the DNA matches it firmly. A row's size may be missing; if present it is once, few, many or a size class.

>TRBJ2-3|-|TRBV19|-
CASTPRGASTDTQYF
TGTGCCAGTACCCCGAGGGGGGCAAGCACAGATACGCAGTATTTT
>TRBJ1-1|-|TRBV5-1|-
CASSLAGKLTERMNTEAFF
TGCGCCAGCAGCTTGGCCGGGAAGCTGACAGAGAGAATGAACACTGAAGCTTTCTTT
>TRBJ1-5|-|TRBV2|many
CASSGGGVGQPQHF
TGTGCCAGCAGTGGTGGAGGGGTCGGGCAGCCCCAGCATTTT
>TRBJ2-7|-|TRBV10-3|many
CAISDPSRRAGGYEQYF
TGTGCCATCAGTGACCCCTCTCGGAGGGCAGGGGGCTACGAGCAGTACTTC
>TRBJ1-3|-|TRBV4-1|once
CASSKIPTGISGNTIYF
TGCGCCAGCAGCAAAATTCCGACAGGCATCTCTGGAAACACCATATATTTT
>TRBJ1-1|-|TRBV12-3/TRBV12-4|many
CASSLVGLTWNTEAFF
TGTGCCAGCAGTTTAGTGGGCCTTACTTGGAACACTGAAGCTTTCTTT
>TRBJ2-2|-|TRBV20-1|-
CSATRSRGELFF
TGCAGTGCTACACGTTCCAGGGGTGAGCTGTTTTTT
>TRBJ2-7|TRBD2|TRBV30|many
CAWSSSGRGEQYF
TGTGCCTGGTCATCCAGCGGGAGAGGTGAGCAGTACTTC
>TRBJ2-7|-|TRBV2|many
CASSTGRGSYEQYF
TGTGCCAGCAGTACCGGGCGGGGCTCCTACGAGCAGTACTTC
>TRBJ2-3|TRBD1|TRBV28|many
CASSQPGQGVSDTQYF
TGTGCCAGCAGCCAACCGGGACAGGGCGTTTCAGATACGCAGTATTTT
>TRBJ2-5|-|TRBV6-2/TRBV6-3|few
CASSYVPGWEKETQYF
TGTGCCAGCAGTTACGTCCCAGGGTGGGAAAAAGAGACCCAGTACTTC
>TRBJ1-1|-|TRBV7-6|many
CASSLGSDKGEAFF
TGTGCCAGCAGCTTAGGGTCGGACAAGGGTGAAGCTTTCTTT
>TRBJ2-7|-|TRBV29-1|few
CSVLDNSRDLAYEQYF
TGCAGCGTTCTAGACAATTCGCGGGACCTAGCCTACGAGCAGTACTTC
>TRBJ1-5|-|TRBV10-3|few
CAISGTTQGPQHF
TGTGCCATCAGTGGGACTACACAAGGCCCCCAGCATTTT
>TRBJ2-7|TRBD1|TRBV4-3|-
CASSRKSGTASYEQYF
TGCGCCAGCAGCCGAAAATCCGGGACAGCCTCCTACGAGCAGTACTTC
>TRBJ2-2|-|TRBV6-1|few
CASKRGEREFSNTGELFF
TGTGCCAGCAAGAGGGGGGAGAGGGAGTTCTCGAACACCGGGGAGCTGTTTTTT
>TRBJ2-1|-|TRBV30|many
CAWGNEQFF
TGTGCCTGGGGGAATGAGCAGTTCTTC
>TRBJ2-6|-|TRBV7-2|few
CASSFSRSFGANVLTF
TGTGCCAGCAGCTTCTCCAGGTCTTTTGGGGCCAACGTCCTGACTTTC
>TRBJ1-2|-|TRBV7-3|-
CASSRDEGNYGYTF
TGTGCCAGCAGCCGGGACGAGGGTAACTATGGCTACACCTTC
>TRBJ2-1|-|TRBV28|many
CASSFLTPSYNEQFF
TGTGCCAGCAGTTTTTTGACTCCCTCCTACAATGAGCAGTTCTTC
>TRBJ1-5|-|TRBV7-9|few
CASSLGGPGYQPQHF
TGTGCCAGCAGCTTAGGGGGCCCGGGGTATCAGCCCCAGCATTTT
>TRBJ2-2|-|TRBV28|few
CASSFDGTGELFF
TGTGCCAGCAGTTTTGATGGCACCGGGGAGCTGTTTTTT
>TRBJ2-3|-|TRBV11-2|many
CASSTWTSTDTQYF
TGTGCCAGCAGCACCTGGACTAGCACAGATACGCAGTATTTT
>TRBJ1-6|-|TRBV6-5|-
CASSYSSGNSPLHF
TGTGCCAGCAGTTACTCGAGTGGGAATTCACCCCTCCACTTT
>TRBJ2-1|TRBD2|TRBV7-3|-
CASSLTLAGASYNEQFF
TGTGCCAGCAGCTTAACGCTAGCGGGGGCATCCTACAATGAGCAGTTCTTC
>TRBJ2-7|TRBD1|TRBV5-5|-
CASSPLGQNYEQYF
TGTGCCAGCAGCCCTTTGGGACAGAACTACGAGCAGTACTTC
>TRBJ1-2|-|TRBV30|-
CAWKGKDGYTF
TGTGCCTGGAAGGGTAAAGATGGCTACACCTTC
>TRBJ1-5|-|TRBV30|-
CAWGRGSGNQPQHF
TGTGCCTGGGGTAGGGGCAGTGGGAATCAGCCCCAGCATTTT
>TRBJ2-7|TRBD1|TRBV5-1|many
CANRTGASYEQYF
TGCGCCAATCGGACAGGGGCCTCCTACGAGCAGTACTTC
>TRBJ2-2|-|TRBV9|-
CASSVGSRFAGELFF
TGTGCCAGCAGCGTAGGGTCCCGTTTCGCCGGGGAGCTGTTTTTT
>TRBJ2-1|-|TRBV7-3|-
CASSLISGVNCNEQFF
TGTGCCAGCAGCTTAATCTCGGGGGTAAACTGCAATGAGCAGTTCTTC
>TRBJ2-3|-|TRBV4-1|few
CASSQDWSGDTQYF
TGCGCCAGCAGCCAAGATTGGTCCGGGGATACGCAGTATTTT
>TRBJ2-3|TRBD1|TRBV5-1|many
CASGLQSRTGADTQYF
TGCGCCAGCGGCTTGCAGTCTAGGACAGGGGCAGATACGCAGTATTTT
>TRBJ2-1|-|TRBV7-2|few
CASSSNRGSLANEQFF
TGTGCCAGCAGCTCGAACCGGGGCTCTTTGGCCAATGAGCAGTTCTTC
>TRBJ2-7|-|TRBV11-2|many
CASSLDQRLSGSYEQYF
TGTGCCAGCAGCTTAGATCAGAGGCTGTCCGGGAGCTACGAGCAGTACTTC
>TRBJ2-7|TRBD1|TRBV6-1|many
CASKGTVGIYEQYF
TGTGCCAGCAAGGGGACAGTTGGCATCTACGAGCAGTACTTC
>TRBJ2-5|-|TRBV4-2|few
CASSRGSGEFSETQYF
TGTGCCAGCAGCCGGGGATCGGGGGAATTTTCAGAGACCCAGTACTTC
>TRBJ1-4|-|TRBV24-1|few
CATSEGAMEKLFF
TGTGCCACCAGTGAGGGGGCGATGGAAAAACTGTTTTTT
>TRBJ2-1|-|TRBV29-1|few
CSVEDTRKSNEQFF
TGCAGCGTTGAAGATACCAGGAAAAGCAATGAGCAGTTCTTC
>TRBJ2-1|TRBD1|TRBV7-3|-
CASSSIQGNEQFF
TGTGCCAGCAGTTCAATACAGGGGAATGAGCAGTTCTTC
>TRBJ1-1|-|TRBV2|many
CARTWKANTEAFF
TGTGCCAGAACATGGAAGGCGAACACTGAAGCTTTCTTT
>TRBJ1-1|-|TRBV30|many
CAWIMNTEAFF
TGTGCCTGGATTATGAACACTGAAGCTTTCTTT
>TRBJ2-1|-|TRBV28|few
CASSFVGGHYNEQFF
TGTGCCAGCAGTTTTGTTGGCGGACATTACAATGAGCAGTTCTTC
>TRBJ1-1|-|TRBV3-1|many
CASSQDRKKPGQLNTEAFF
TGTGCCAGCAGCCAAGATAGAAAGAAACCCGGACAGCTGAACACTGAAGCTTTCTTT
>TRBJ2-1|-|TRBV5-1|many
CASSLENAYNEQFF
TGCGCCAGCAGCTTGGAAAATGCCTACAATGAGCAGTTCTTC
>TRBJ2-5|TRBD2|TRBV20-1|many
CSATIAGATSGTQYF
TGCAGTGCTACGATAGCGGGAGCCACGTCGGGGACCCAGTACTTC
>TRBJ1-2|TRBD1|TRBV7-2|few
CASSAIQGALAGYTF
TGTGCCAGCAGCGCGATACAGGGGGCATTGGCTGGCTACACCTTC
>TRBJ2-2|-|TRBV18|few
CASSPFIRGNTGELFF
TGTGCCAGCTCACCCTTTATACGGGGGAACACCGGGGAGCTGTTTTTT
>TRBJ2-1|-|TRBV29-1|-
CSVVGTKRNEQFF
TGCAGCGTTGTAGGGACAAAACGCAATGAGCAGTTCTTC
>TRBJ2-7|-|TRBV27|-
CASSPRGRDEQYF
TGTGCCAGCAGTCCGAGAGGCCGAGACGAGCAGTACTTC
>TRBJ2-2|-|TRBV4-2|few
CASSQLDGHTGELFF
TGTGCCAGCAGCCAGTTAGACGGGCACACCGGGGAGCTGTTTTTT
>TRBJ2-3|TRBD2|TRBV30|-
CARTSGGGNTQYF
TGTGCGAGGACGAGCGGGGGTGGAAATACGCAGTATTTT
>TRBJ2-3|-|TRBV10-3|-
CATNRDTYTDTQYF
TGTGCCACCAACCGGGACACTTACACAGATACGCAGTATTTT
>TRBJ2-1|TRBD1|TRBV19|-
CASSLTGAPYDEQFF
TGTGCCAGTAGTCTTACAGGGGCTCCTTACGATGAGCAGTTCTTC
>TRBJ2-7|-|TRBV28|many
CASRGRGLATPYEQYF
TGTGCCAGCAGAGGGAGGGGGTTAGCGACCCCCTACGAGCAGTACTTC
>TRBJ2-7|TRBD2|TRBV5-4|few
CASSVLAGEDEQYF
TGTGCCAGCAGCGTACTAGCGGGAGAGGACGAGCAGTACTTC
>TRBJ2-1|-|TRBV20-1|many
CSASPVGANSYNEQFF
TGCAGTGCTAGTCCTGTCGGTGCTAACTCCTACAATGAGCAGTTCTTC
>TRBJ1-2|-|TRBV18|many
CASSPGNTGQGYTF
TGTGCCAGCTCACCGGGGAACACGGGGCAAGGCTACACCTTC
>TRBJ2-3|-|TRBV6-2/TRBV6-3|few
CASSEAPSYTDTQYF
TGTGCCAGCAGTGAAGCCCCTAGCTACACAGATACGCAGTATTTT
>TRBJ2-1|-|TRBV4-3|few
CASSQAQNPYNEQFF
TGCGCCAGCAGCCAAGCTCAAAACCCCTACAATGAGCAGTTCTTC